The 2 T cell receptor beta chains below all came from one sample that was sequenced in a study of T cells in Graves' hyperthyroidism and ophthalmopathy. Amplified regions were TCR beta CDR3 sequences from RNA transcripts. The TCR CDR3 was amplified in a first-round RT-PCR using the HTBI primer set. MiXCR, run by TCRdb on the multiplex PCR reads, gives a single entry per CDR3 protein. The profile shows about 380,000 distinct CDR3 sequences, about 14% of them singletons. The sequenced material came from blood. These receptors were obtained from a woman in her twenties or thirties with Graves' ophthalmopathy.

This clonotype has more than one count but fewer than ten. The chain recombines TRBV19 with TRBJ1-2; 8 nucleotides agree with TRBD1. This CDR3 has 16 residues. The V segment lost 0 bases and the J segment 2 bases; nucleotides outside the gene matches: 5. Germline CDR1 reads LNHDA; CDR2 reads SQIVND (reference sequence). Here the CDR3 DNA reads TGTGCCAGTAGTATAGATGGACAGGGCCGCAACTATGGCTACACCTTC. Protein: CASSIDGQGRNYGYTF. Full variable domain (remainder filled in from reference TRBV19 and TRBJ1-2): DGGITQSPKYLFRKEGQNVTLSCEQNLNHDAMYWYRQDPGQGLRLIYYSQIVNDFQKGDIAEGYSVSREKKESFPLTVTSAQKNPTAFYLCASSIDGQGRNYGYTFGSGTRLTVV.

Ten or more counts support this clonotype. This chain links TRBV3-1 with TRBJ1-3; 9 bases align to TRBD1. The CDR3 is made up of 18 amino acids. V shed 0 bases and J 1 base; nucleotides not matched to a gene: 7. Germline lookup yields CDR1 LGHDT and CDR2 YNNKEL (reference sequence). CDR3: CASSQEWGQGSSGNTIYF. The DNA for the CDR3 is TGTGCCAGCAGCCAAGAATGGGGACAGGGATCGTCTGGAAACACCATATATTTT. Complete variable domain (other parts from reference TRBV3-1 and TRBJ1-3): DTAVSQTPKYLVTQMGNDKSIKCEQNLGHDTMYWYKQDSKKFLKIMFSYNNKELIINETVPNRFSPKSPDKAHLNLHINSLELGDSAVYFCASSQEWGQGSSGNTIYFGEGSWLTVV.